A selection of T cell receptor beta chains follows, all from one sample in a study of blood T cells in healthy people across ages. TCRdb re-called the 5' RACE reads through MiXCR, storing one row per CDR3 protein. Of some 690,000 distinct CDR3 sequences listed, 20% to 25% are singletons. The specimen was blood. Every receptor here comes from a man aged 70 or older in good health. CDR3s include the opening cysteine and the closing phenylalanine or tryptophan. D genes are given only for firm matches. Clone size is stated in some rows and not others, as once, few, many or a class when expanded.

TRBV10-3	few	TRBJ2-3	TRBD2	TGTGCCATCAGTTTTAGCGGGGAGGGGGATACGCAGTATTTT	CAISFSGEGDTQYF
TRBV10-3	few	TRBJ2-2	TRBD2	TGTGCCATCAGTGAAACTAGCGGGAGTACCGGGGAGCTGTTTTTT	CAISETSGSTGELFF
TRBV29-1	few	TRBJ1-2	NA	TGCAGCGTGAGGGACGGGAGGGTCGCTAACTATGGCTACACCTTC	CSVRDGRVANYGYTF
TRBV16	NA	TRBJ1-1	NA	TGTGCCAGCAGCCAATCAAGGGGGGCCGGTGAAGCTTTCTTT	CASSQSRGAGEAFF
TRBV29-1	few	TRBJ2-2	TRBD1	TGCAGCGCTCGGACAGGGGGCAACGGGGAGCTGTTTTTT	CSARTGGNGELFF
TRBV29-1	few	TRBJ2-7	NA	TGCAGCGTTGCCCCCGCACTAGCCTACGAGCAGTACTTC	CSVAPALAYEQYF
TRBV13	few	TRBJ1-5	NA	TGTGCCAGCAGCTCGGGGGTCCATCAGCCCCAGCATTTT	CASSSGVHQPQHF
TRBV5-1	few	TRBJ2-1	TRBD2	TGCGCCAGCAGCTTCCCTAGCGGGACCCCCAATGAGCAGTTCTTC	CASSFPSGTPNEQFF
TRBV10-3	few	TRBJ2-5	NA	TGTGCCATCAGGGGCGAGTACCAAGAGACCCAGTACTTC	CAIRGEYQETQYF
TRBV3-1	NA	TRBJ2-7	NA	TGTGCCAGCAGCTTAAGGACCGACGAGCAGTACTTC	CASSLRTDEQYF
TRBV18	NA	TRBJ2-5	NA	TGTGCCAGCTCACCACAGTGGGGGGACCAGTACTTC	CASSPQWGDQYF
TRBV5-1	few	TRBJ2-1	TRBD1	TGCGCCAGCAGCTTGGTAGGGACAGGGGGCCCTACATCCTACAATGAGCAGTTCTTC	CASSLVGTGGPTSYNEQFF
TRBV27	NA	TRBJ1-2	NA	TGTGCCGGCAGCCTAACTTCCTTCTATGGCTACACCTTC	CAGSLTSFYGYTF
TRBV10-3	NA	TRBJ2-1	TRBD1	TGTGCCATCAGCAGGGGGTCCTACAATGAGCAGTTCTTC	CAISRGSYNEQFF
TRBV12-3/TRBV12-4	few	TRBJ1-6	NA	TGTGCCGGCAGGGCCTTCACAGGGATGAGGGCGAATTCACCCCTCCACTTT	CAGRAFTGMRANSPLHF
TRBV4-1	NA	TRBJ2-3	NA	TGCGCCAGCAGCCAAGGGAACGGGGGAAGCACAGATACGCAGTATTTT	CASSQGNGGSTDTQYF
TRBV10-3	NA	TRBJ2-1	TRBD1	TGTGCCATCAGAGGACAGGACTCCTACAATGAGCAGTTCTTC	CAIRGQDSYNEQFF
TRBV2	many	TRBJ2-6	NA	TGTGCCAGCAGTGAAGGTCTCTCTGGGGCCAACGTCCTGACTTTC	CASSEGLSGANVLTF
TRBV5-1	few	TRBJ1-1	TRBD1	TGCGCCAGCAGCTTGGCTCAGGGGGGCAACCGGCCCGCTTTCTTT	CASSLAQGGNRPAFF
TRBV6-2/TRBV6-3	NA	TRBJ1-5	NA	TGTGCCAGCAGTTACTATGACGCAAGGAATCAGCCCCAGCATTTT	CASSYYDARNQPQHF
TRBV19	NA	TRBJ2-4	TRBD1	TGTGCCAGTAGGACTGCTCGGACAGGGCACGGTGGAGGGGTCTTC	CASRTARTGHGGGVF
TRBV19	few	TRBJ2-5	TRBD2	TGTGCCAGTAGTATGTCAGCGGGGGGGACGATCTTCCAAGAGACCCAGTACTTC	CASSMSAGGTIFQETQYF
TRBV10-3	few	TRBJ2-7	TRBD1	TGTGCCGCCGCGGGACAGGGGTCCTACGAGCAGTACTTC	CAAAGQGSYEQYF
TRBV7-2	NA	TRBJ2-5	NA	TGTGCCAGCAGCTCCGTCGCACGGGAGACCCAGTACTTC	CASSSVARETQYF
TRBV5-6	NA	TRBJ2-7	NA	TGTGCCAGCAGCTTGGGACACCTCTACGAGCAGTACTTC	CASSLGHLYEQYF
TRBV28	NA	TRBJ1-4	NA	TGTGCCAGCAGTTCAACCTACCTGACCGAGACTAATGAAAAACTGTTTTTT	CASSSTYLTETNEKLFF
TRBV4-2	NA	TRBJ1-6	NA	TGTGCCAGCAGCCAAGATGGCGACACAGATTCACCCCTCCACTTT	CASSQDGDTDSPLHF
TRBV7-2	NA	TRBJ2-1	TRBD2	TGTGCCAGCAGCTTAGATACTAGCGGGAGGGCCCAGTTCTTC	CASSLDTSGRAQFF
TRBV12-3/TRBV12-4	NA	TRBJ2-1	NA	TGTGCCAGCACTACTTCCCTGGGCGGGCGGGACAATGAGCAGTTCTTC	CASTTSLGGRDNEQFF
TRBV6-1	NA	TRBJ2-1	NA	TGTGCCAGCAGTGAAGTGTTGGTTGAGCAGTTCTTC	CASSEVLVEQFF
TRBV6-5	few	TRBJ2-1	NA	TGTGCCAGCAGTTACTCGAGCCAGGGACGTAAGAATGAGCAGTTCTTC	CASSYSSQGRKNEQFF
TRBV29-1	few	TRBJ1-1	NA	TGCAGCGTTGGGGAGGGGGTGGGCACTGAAGCTTTCTTT	CSVGEGVGTEAFF
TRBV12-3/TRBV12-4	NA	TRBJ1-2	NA	TGTGCCAGCAGTCCGGCGGTTTATGGCTACACCTTC	CASSPAVYGYTF
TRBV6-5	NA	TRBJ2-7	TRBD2	TGTGCCAGCAGGAAGGATCGGGGGGGCCTCTCCTACGAGCAGTACTTC	CASRKDRGGLSYEQYF
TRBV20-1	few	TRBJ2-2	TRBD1	TGCAGTGCTAGAAGGGGACAGGGGCTCACCGGGGAGCTGTTTTTT	CSARRGQGLTGELFF
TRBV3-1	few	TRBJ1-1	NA	TGTGCCAGCAGCCAAGACACCCCAATGAACACTGAAGCTTTCTTT	CASSQDTPMNTEAFF
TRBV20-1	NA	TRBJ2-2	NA	TGCAGTGCTAGAGATGCCGGGACCCCAGGAAACACCGGGGAGCTGTTTTTT	CSARDAGTPGNTGELFF
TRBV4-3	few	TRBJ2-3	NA	TGCGCCAGCAGCCAAGATCCCGACCTCTCCACAGATACGCAGTATTTT	CASSQDPDLSTDTQYF
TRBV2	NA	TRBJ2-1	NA	TGTGCCGGAAGCGGAGATAGCTCCTACAATGAGCAGTTCTTC	CAGSGDSSYNEQFF
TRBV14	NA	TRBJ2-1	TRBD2	TGTGCCAGCAGCCAGGCGGGCGGGAGGTACAATGAGCAGTTCTTC	CASSQAGGRYNEQFF
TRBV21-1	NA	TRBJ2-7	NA	TGTGCCAGCAGCCCAGATACTGTCGGGAGATTGGCCTGCGAGCAGTACTTC	CASSPDTVGRLACEQYF
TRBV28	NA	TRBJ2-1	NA	TGTGCCAGCAGTTTAGCGGGGGCCATCTACAATGAGCAGTTCTTC	CASSLAGAIYNEQFF
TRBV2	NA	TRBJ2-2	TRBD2	TGTGCCAGCATCCCACTCAGGGACTACTTATCGAACACCGGGGAGCTGTTTTTT	CASIPLRDYLSNTGELFF
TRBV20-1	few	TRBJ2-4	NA	TGCAGCATCGGCGGTCGGGGAGAGGGCGATAACATTCAGTACTTC	CSIGGRGEGDNIQYF
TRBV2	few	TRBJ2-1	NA	TGTGCCAGCAGTGGGGTCCAGAGCTCCTACAATGAGCAGTTCTTC	CASSGVQSSYNEQFF
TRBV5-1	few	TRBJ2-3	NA	TGCGCCAGCAGCTCGACAGGAGTGCAAGAGTCGCAGTATTTT	CASSSTGVQESQYF
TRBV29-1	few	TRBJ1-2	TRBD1	TGCAGCGAGAAGACAGGGGCCTATGGCTACACCTTC	CSEKTGAYGYTF
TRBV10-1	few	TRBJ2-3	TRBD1	TGCGCCAGCAAGGACAGGGTCGATACAGATACGCAGTATTTT	CASKDRVDTDTQYF
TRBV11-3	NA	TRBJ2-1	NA	TGTGCCAGCGGGCCCTCGCGGACGCCGCGCGGTGAGCAGTTCTTC	CASGPSRTPRGEQFF
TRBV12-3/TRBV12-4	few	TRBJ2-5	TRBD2	TGTGCCAGCAGTTTATGGGGGACTAGCGCCCAAGAGACCCAGTACTTC	CASSLWGTSAQETQYF
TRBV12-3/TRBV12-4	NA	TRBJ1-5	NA	TGTGCCAGCACCCTAACAGGGCTAGTGCCCCAGCATTTT	CASTLTGLVPQHF
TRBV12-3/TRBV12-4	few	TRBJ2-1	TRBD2	TGTGCCAGCAGCTGGTCGACTAGCGGCGGCTTCTTC	CASSWSTSGGFF
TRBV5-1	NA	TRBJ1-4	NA	TGCGCCAGCAGCTTGGATGGGGCGCCTAATGAAAAACTGTTTTTT	CASSLDGAPNEKLFF
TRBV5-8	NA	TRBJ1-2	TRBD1	TGTGCCAGCAGCTTGTCCGACAGGGGCTATGGCTACACCTTC	CASSLSDRGYGYTF
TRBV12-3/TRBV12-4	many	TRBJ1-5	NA	TGTGCCAGCAGCCGGCCTAATCAGCCCCAGCATTTT	CASSRPNQPQHF
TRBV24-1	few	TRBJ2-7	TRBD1	TGTGCCACCAGTGATCCTCGGGACAGGGCATTCGCGCAGTACTTC	CATSDPRDRAFAQYF
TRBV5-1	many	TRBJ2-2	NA	TGCGCCAGCAGCTTGGCCTCCGCCGGGGAGCTGTTTTTT	CASSLASAGELFF
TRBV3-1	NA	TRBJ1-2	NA	TGTGCCAGCAGCCAGGAAGGCAGGAAGAATGGCTACACCTTC	CASSQEGRKNGYTF
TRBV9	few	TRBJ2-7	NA	TGTGCCAGCAGCGTAGGATTAGGACGGGTTGTTTACGAGCAGTACTTC	CASSVGLGRVVYEQYF